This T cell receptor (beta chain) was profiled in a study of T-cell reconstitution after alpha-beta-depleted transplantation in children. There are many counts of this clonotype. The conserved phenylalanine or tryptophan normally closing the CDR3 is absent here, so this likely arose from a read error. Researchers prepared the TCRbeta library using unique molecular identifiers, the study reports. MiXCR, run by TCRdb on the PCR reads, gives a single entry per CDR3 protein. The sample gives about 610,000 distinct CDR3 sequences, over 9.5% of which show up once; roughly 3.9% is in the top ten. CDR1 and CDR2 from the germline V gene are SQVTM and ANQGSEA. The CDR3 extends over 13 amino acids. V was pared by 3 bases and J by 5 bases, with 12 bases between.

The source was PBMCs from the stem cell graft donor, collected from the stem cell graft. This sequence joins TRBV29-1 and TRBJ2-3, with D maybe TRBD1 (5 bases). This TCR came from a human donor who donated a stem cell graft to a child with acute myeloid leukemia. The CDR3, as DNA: TGCAGCGTTGAGGCCAGGGCAGTAGATACGCAGTATGTT. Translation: CSVEARAVDTQYV.